This TCR beta chain was recorded in a study of blood T cell repertoires in COVID-19. Enrollees, about 18 to 95 years old, lived in about two dozen US areas. In assigning cohorts, the study relied on participant-reported clinical history. Trimming left V 5 bases short and J 4 bases short, with 11 bases between. CDR3 length equals 13 residues. Germline lookup yields CDR1 SEHNR and CDR2 FQNEAQ (reference sequence). Original analysis: Cell counts per sample came from amplifying reference gene primers. Profiling relied on immunoSEQ multiplex PCR, and the TCRdb table lists in-frame clones only, not all of them. That table furnishes V, J and clone size, whereas the DNA furnished D and trimming. The table includes fewer than 250,000 clones, about 91% detected once.

The clonotype originates from a woman in her thirties with acute COVID-19. V gene TRBV7-9 combines with J gene TRBJ1-2; D gene ambiguous. Input material: PBMCs or T cells enriched from blood (not recorded which). The CDR3 DNA is TGTGCCAGCAGCGCATACGGGGTCTATGGCTACACCTTC. Protein product: CASSAYGVYGYTF.